These T cell receptor beta chains were read from a single sample in a study of read filtering for tumor transcriptome and immune sequencing. TCRdb reprocessed the reads via MiXCR and lists one record per CDR3 protein. The sample contains 130,000 or so distinct CDR3 sequences, approximately 13% of which appear only once. Sequencing used a population of CD138-negative cells sorted from bone marrow. All receptors derive from a donor aged 40 or over with multiple myeloma. Both conserved end residues are part of each CDR3. D genes are given only for firm matches. Expanded clones are given a class, and other clones once, few, many or no size at all.

D	size	J	V	CDR3	DNA
.	many	TRBJ1-1	TRBV19	CASNSRAEAFF	TGTGCCAGTAACAGTCGGGCTGAAGCTTTCTTT
.	many	TRBJ2-3	TRBV6-2/TRBV6-3	CASSYFGPQDTQYF	.
TRBD2	many	TRBJ2-3	TRBV10-3	CAISRYGTSATSTDTQYF	TGTGCCATCAGCAGATATGGGACTAGCGCTACTAGCACAGATACGCAGTATTTT
.	many	TRBJ2-3	TRBV7-3	CASSLRTSTDTQYF	TGTGCCAGCAGCCTACGGACTAGCACAGATACGCAGTATTTT
.	many	TRBJ2-1	TRBV6-2/TRBV6-3	CASSYSGYNEQFF	TGTGCCAGCAGTTACTCCGGCTACAATGAGCAGTTCTTC
.	many	TRBJ2-2	TRBV29-1	CSGVWYTGELFF	TGCAGCGGAGTGTGGTACACCGGGGAGCTGTTTTTT
TRBD1	many	TRBJ1-2	TRBV19	CASSVQGTYGYTF	TGTGCCAGTAGTGTACAGGGGACCTATGGCTACACCTTC
TRBD1	many	TRBJ2-1	TRBV19	CASSIARGPNFNEQFF	TGTGCCAGTAGTATAGCAAGGGGGCCTAACTTCAATGAGCAGTTCTTC
.	.	TRBJ2-1	TRBV20-1	CSARAVGNGEEQFF	TGCAGTGCTAGAGCGGTCGGTAACGGGGAAGAGCAGTTCTTC
TRBD2	few	TRBJ2-5	TRBV13	CASSFPSGRAGREETQYF	TGTGCCAGCAGCTTTCCTAGCGGGAGGGCCGGTAGAGAAGAGACCCAGTACTTC
.	many	TRBJ2-1	TRBV5-1	CASSQDSSYNEQFF	TGCGCCAGCAGCCAAGACTCCTCCTACAATGAGCAGTTCTTC
.	many	TRBJ1-5	TRBV3-1	CASSPGTPYSNQPQHF	TGTGCCAGCAGCCCGGGGACACCTTATAGCAATCAGCCCCAGCATTTT
TRBD2	many	TRBJ2-3	TRBV19	CASSIAAGGTDTQYF	TGTGCCAGTAGTATCGCAGCGGGAGGCACAGATACGCAGTATTTT
TRBD2	many	TRBJ2-1	TRBV19	CASSIDRLAAVDEQFF	TGTGCCAGTAGTATAGATAGACTAGCGGCGGTCGATGAGCAGTTCTTC